This T cell receptor (beta chain) emerged from a study of blood T cells in healthy people across ages. CDR1 is SNHLY, CDR2 FYNNEI, per germline. The CDR3 extends over 14 amino acids. J gave up 7 bases and V 6 bases, and 11 bases lay outside the gene matches. Of note for this clonotype: The antigen is not known.

Together with a sample-barcoded 5' primer, a J-beta primer mix was included in a second PCR lasting roughly 6 to 12 cycles. One entry per CDR3 protein results from TCRdb running MiXCR on the 5' RACE reads. The repertoire consists of 450,000 to 700,000 distinct CDR3 sequences, with roughly 28% occurring once and the leading ten covering approximately 17%. Whole-study results and caveats: More naive CD4+ cells and higher diversity marked long-lived donors relative to aged donors.

This rearrangement joins TRBV2 to TRBJ1-1, with 7 bases identical to TRBD1. Input material: blood. The receptor was derived from a woman between 65 and 79 years old in good health. The CDR3 loop is CASRDLTGVVEAFF. Written as DNA, the CDR3 is TGTGCCAGCAGAGACCTCACAGGGGTCGTTGAAGCTTTCTTT.